This T cell receptor (beta chain) is from a study of a mutant IDH1 vaccine in newly diagnosed glioma. Germline V gene data show CDR1 as SEHNR and CDR2 as FQNEAQ (reference sequence). V shed 7 bases and J 2 bases; nucleotides not matched to a gene: 11. The CDR3 has 15 amino acids. As concerns this clone: Its antigen is currently unknown.

Data came from immunoSEQ multiplex PCR; TCRdb stores just in-frame clones and leaves some out. The repertoire holds about 64,000 clones, with approximately 84% as singletons. Time point reported: week 11, during vaccination. Each dose delivered 300 ug of mutant IDH1 20-mer peptide subcutaneously with imiquimod. This TCR came from a woman aged 45-65 years with glioma. The chain links TRBV7-9 to TRBJ2-7; TRBD1 aligns across 7 bases. The specimen comprised PBMCs, sampled from a glioma patient whose treatment included an IDH1 peptide vaccine. The CDR3 DNA reads TGTGCCAGCAACATCAGGGGGTTTAACCCCTACGAGCAGTACTTC. It codes for CASNIRGFNPYEQYF.